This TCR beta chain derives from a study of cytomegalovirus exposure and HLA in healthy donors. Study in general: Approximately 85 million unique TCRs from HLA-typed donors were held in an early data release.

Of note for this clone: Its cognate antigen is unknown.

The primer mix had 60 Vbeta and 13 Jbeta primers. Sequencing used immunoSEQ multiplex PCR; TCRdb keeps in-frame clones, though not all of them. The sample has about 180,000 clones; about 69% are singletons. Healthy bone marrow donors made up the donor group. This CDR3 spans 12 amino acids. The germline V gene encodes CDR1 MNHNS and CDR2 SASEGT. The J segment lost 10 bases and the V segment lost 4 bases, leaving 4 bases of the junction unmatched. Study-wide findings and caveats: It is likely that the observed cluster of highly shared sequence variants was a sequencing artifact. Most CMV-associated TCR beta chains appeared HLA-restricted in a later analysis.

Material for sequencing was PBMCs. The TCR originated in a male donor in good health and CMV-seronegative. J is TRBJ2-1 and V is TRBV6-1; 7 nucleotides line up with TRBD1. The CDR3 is CASSVQGNEQFF. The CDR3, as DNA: TGTGCCAGCAGTGTACAGGGGAACGAGCAGTTCTTC.